In its sample, the clone carrying this T cell receptor (beta chain) was seen many times. Antigen specificity is unknown. Trimming shortened V by 5 bases and J by 5 bases, and 15 bases separated the two germline ends. The CDR3 has 14 amino acids. Germline V gene lookup returns CDR1 SGHVS and CDR2 FNYEAQ. The data were obtained in a study of T-cell memory formation after mild COVID-19. Study at large: Clusters were largely donor specific. Notes on the study in general: The SARS-CoV-2 specificity of second-wave clones reaching peak at day 37 remained unverified. Day 15 to 85 contractors were CD4/CD8 balanced; later expanders leaned CD4+.

TCR alpha and TCR beta cDNA libraries with sample barcodes and UMIs came from 5'RACE using constant-segment primers. TCRdb reanalysed the 5' RACE reads using MiXCR and keeps one entry per CDR3 protein. In the table there are a few hundred thousand distinct CDR3 sequences, about a fifth of which are singletons. Sequencing was carried out using PBMCs or a T cell subset sorted from them (not recorded which). The origin of this receptor is an adult woman who had mild COVID-19 (a few samples of this study predate the infection). Cell type and time point are not known. This chain uses TRBV7-6 with TRBJ1-1; no firm D call. The CDR3 loop is CASSQMTSGTEAFF. The CDR3 region has the DNA TGTGCCAGCAGCCAAATGACATCGGGGACTGAAGCTTTCTTT.